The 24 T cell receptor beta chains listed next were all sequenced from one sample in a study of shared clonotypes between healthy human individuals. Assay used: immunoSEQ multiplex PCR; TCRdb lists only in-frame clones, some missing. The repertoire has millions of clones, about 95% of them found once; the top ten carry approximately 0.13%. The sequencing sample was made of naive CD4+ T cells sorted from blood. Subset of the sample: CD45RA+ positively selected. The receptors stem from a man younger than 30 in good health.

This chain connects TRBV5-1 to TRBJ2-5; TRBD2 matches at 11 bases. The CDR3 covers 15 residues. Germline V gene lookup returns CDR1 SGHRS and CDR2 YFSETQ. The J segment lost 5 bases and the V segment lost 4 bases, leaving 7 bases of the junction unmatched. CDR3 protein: CASSSSGGAGETQYF. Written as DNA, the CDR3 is TGCGCCAGCAGCAGTAGCGGGGGGGCCGGGGAGACCCAGTACTTC.

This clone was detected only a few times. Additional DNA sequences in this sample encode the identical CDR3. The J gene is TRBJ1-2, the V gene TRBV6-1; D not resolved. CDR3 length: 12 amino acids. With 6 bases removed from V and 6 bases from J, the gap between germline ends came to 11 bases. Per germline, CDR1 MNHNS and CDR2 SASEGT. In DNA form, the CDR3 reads TGTGCCAGCAGCAGGACGGTCAATGGCTACACCTTC. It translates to CASSRTVNGYTF.

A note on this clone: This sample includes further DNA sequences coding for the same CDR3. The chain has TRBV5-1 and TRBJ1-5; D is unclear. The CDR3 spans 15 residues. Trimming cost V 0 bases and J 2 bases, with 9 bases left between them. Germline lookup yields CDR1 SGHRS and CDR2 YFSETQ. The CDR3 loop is CASSLDGDGNQPQHF. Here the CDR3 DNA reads TGCGCCAGCAGCTTGGACGGGGATGGCAATCAGCCCCAGCATTTT.

CDR3 DNA: TGTGCCAGCAGTGGGGAGGCTACCGTCTACGAGCAGTACTTC. The encoded protein is CASSGEATVYEQYF. This chain joins TRBV11-3 and TRBJ2-7, with a weak D call TRBD2 (6 bases). In germline, CDR1 is SGHNT, CDR2 YENEEA. With 6 bases removed from V and 3 bases from J, the gap between germline ends came to 15 bases. The CDR3 totals 14 residues.

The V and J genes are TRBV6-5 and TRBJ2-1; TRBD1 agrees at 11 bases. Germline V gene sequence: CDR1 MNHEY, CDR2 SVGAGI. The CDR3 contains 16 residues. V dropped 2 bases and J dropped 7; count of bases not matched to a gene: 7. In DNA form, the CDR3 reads TGTGCCAGCAGTTACCAGGGGACAGGGGGAGGAAATGAGCAGTTCTTC. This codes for CASSYQGTGGGNEQFF.

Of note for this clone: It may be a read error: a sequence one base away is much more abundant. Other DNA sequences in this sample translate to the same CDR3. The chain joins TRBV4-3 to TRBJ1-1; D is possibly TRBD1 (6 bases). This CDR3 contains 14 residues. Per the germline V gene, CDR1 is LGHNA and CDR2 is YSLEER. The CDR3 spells CASSLLTGNTEAFF. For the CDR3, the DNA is TGCGCCAGCAGCCTCCTCACAGGGAACACCGAAGCTTTCTTT.

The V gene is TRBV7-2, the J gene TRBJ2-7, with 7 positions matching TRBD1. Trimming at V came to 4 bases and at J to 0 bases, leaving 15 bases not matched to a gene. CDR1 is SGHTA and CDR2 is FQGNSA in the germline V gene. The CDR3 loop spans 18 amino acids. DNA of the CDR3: TGTGCCAGCAGCTCGACAGGGTTCCCCCCCCGCACCTCCTACGAGCAGTACTTC. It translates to CASSSTGFPPRTSYEQYF.

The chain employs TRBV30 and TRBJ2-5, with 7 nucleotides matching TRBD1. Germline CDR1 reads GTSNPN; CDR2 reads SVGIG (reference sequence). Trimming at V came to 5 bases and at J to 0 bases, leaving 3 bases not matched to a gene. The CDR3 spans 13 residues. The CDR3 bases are TGTGCCTGGGTACAGGGGAACCAAGAGACCCAGTACTTC. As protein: CAWVQGNQETQYF.

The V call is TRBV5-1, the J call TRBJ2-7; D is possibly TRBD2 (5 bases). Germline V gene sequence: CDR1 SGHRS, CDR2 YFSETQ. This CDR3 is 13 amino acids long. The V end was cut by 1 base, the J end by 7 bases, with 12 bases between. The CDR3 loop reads CASSLISEGEQYF. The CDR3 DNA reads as TGCGCCAGCAGCTTGATCAGTGAGGGAGAGCAGTACTTC.

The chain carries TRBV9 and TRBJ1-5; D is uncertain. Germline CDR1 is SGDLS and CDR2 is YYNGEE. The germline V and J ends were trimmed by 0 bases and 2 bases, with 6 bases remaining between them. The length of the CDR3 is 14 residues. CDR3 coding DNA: TGTGCCAGCAGCGTAGTTCAGGGCAATCAGCCCCAGCATTTT. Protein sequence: CASSVVQGNQPQHF. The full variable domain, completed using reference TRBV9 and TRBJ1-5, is DSGVTQTPKHLITATGQRVTLRCSPRSGDLSVYWYQQSLDQGLQFLIQYYNGEERAKGNILERFSAQQFPDLHSELNLSSLELGDSALYFCASSVVQGNQPQHFGDGTRLSIL.

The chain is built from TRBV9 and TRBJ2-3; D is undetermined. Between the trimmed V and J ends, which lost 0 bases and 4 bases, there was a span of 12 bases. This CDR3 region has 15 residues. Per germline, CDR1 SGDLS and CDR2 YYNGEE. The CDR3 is CASSVAHRPSDTQYF. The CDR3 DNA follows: TGTGCCAGCAGCGTAGCTCACCGTCCCTCAGATACGCAGTATTTT.

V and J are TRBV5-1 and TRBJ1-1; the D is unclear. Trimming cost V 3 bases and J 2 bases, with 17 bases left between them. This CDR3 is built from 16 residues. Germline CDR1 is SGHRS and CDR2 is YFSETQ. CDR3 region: CASSSGRSAYNTEAFF. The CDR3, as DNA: TGCGCCAGCAGCTCCGGACGATCCGCGTACAACACTGAAGCTTTCTTT.

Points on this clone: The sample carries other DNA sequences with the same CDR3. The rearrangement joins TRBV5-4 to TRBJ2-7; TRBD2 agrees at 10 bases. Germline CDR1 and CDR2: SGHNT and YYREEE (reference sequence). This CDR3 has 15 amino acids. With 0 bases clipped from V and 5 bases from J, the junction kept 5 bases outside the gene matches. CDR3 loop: CASSLGGLAGDEQYF. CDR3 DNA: TGTGCCAGCAGCTTGGGTGGTCTAGCGGGGGACGAGCAGTACTTC.

The CDR3, as DNA: TGTGCCAGCAGCTTAAAGGCCCCCAGGTCGACAGATACGCAGTATTTT. It specifies CASSLKAPRSTDTQYF. The gene calls are TRBV7-9 and TRBJ2-3; no clear D gene. Between the trimmed V and J ends, which lost 2 bases and 3 bases, there was a span of 15 bases. The germline CDR1 and CDR2 sequences are SEHNR and FQNEAQ (reference sequence). The CDR3 covers 16 residues. Filled out from reference TRBV7-9 and TRBJ2-3, the complete variable domain reads DTGVSQNPRHKITKRGQNVTFRCDPISEHNRLYWYRQTLGQGPEFLTYFQNEAQLEKSRLLSDRFSAERPKGSFSTLEIQRTEQGDSAMYLCASSLKAPRSTDTQYFGPGTRLTVL.

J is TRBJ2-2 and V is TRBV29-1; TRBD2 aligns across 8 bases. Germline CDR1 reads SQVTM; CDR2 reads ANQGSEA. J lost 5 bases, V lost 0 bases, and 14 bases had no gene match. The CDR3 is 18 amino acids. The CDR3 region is CSVEDPAGGGIRTGELFF. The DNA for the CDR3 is TGCAGCGTTGAAGACCCAGCAGGCGGGGGGATTAGAACCGGGGAGCTGTTTTTT.

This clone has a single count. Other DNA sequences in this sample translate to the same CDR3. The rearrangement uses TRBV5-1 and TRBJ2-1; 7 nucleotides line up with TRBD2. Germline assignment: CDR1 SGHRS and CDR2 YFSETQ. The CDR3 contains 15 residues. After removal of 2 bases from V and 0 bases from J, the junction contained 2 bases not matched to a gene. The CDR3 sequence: CASSLSGDSYNEQFF. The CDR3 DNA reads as TGCGCCAGCAGCTTAAGCGGGGACTCCTACAATGAGCAGTTCTTC.

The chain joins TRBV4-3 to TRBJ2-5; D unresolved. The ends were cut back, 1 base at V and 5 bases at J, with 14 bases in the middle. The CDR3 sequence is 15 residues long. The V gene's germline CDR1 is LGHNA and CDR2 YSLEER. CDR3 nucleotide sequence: TGCGCCAGCAGCCAAGGGGCCAGTTCGGAGGAGACCCAGTACTTC. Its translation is CASSQGASSEETQYF.

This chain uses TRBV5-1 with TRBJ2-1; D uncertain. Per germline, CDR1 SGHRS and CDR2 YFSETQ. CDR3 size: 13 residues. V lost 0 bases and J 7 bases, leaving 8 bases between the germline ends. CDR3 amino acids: CASSLADENEQFF. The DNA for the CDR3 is TGCGCCAGCAGCTTGGCGGACGAGAATGAGCAGTTCTTC.

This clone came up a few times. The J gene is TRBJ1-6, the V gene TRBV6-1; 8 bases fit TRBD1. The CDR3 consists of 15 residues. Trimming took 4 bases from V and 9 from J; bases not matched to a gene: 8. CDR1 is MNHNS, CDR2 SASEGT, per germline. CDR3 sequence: CASSAGQVTPSPLHF. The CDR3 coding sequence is TGTGCCAGCAGTGCGGGACAGGTTACCCCTTCACCCCTCCACTTT.

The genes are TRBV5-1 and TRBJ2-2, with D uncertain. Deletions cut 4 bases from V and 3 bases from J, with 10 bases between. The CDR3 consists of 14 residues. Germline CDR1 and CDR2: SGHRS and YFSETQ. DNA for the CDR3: TGCGCCAGCAGCGTTCAGTCGGACACCGGGGAGCTGTTTTTT. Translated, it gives CASSVQSDTGELFF.

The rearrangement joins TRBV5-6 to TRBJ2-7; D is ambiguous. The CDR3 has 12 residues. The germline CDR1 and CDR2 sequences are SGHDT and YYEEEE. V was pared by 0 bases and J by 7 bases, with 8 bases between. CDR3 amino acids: CASSLVRAEQYF. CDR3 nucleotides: TGTGCCAGCAGCTTGGTTCGGGCGGAGCAGTACTTC. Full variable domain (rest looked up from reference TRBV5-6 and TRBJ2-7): DAGVTQSPTHLIKTRGQQVTLRCSPKSGHDTVSWYQQALGQGPQFIFQYYEEEERQRGNFPDRFSGHQFPNYSSELNVNALLLGDSALYLCASSLVRAEQYFGPGTRLTVT.

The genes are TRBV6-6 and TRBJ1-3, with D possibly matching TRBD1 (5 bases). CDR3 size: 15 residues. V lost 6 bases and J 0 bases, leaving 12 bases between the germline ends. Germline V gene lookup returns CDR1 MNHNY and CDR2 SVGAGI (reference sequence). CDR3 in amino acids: CASRRDGNSGNTIYF. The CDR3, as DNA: TGTGCCAGCAGACGGGACGGCAACTCTGGAAACACCATATATTTT.

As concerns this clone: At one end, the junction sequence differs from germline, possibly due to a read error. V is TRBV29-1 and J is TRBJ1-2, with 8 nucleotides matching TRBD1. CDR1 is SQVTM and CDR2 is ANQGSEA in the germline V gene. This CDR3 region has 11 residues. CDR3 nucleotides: TGCAGCGTTGAAGATCTTGCAGGGGGCTCCTTC. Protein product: CSVEDLAGGSF. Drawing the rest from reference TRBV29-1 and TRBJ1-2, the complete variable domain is SAVISQKPSRDICQRGTSLTIQCQVDSQVTMMFWYRQQPGQSLTLIATANQGSEATYESGFVIDKFPISRPNLTFSTLTVSNMSPEDSSIYLCSVEDLAGGSFGSGTRLTVV.

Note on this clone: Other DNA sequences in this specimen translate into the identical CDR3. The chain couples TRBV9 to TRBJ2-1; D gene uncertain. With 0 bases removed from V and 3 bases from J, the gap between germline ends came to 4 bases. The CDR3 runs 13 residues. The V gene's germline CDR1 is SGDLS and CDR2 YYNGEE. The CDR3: CASSVASYNEQFF. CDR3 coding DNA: TGTGCCAGCAGCGTAGCAAGCTACAATGAGCAGTTCTTC.